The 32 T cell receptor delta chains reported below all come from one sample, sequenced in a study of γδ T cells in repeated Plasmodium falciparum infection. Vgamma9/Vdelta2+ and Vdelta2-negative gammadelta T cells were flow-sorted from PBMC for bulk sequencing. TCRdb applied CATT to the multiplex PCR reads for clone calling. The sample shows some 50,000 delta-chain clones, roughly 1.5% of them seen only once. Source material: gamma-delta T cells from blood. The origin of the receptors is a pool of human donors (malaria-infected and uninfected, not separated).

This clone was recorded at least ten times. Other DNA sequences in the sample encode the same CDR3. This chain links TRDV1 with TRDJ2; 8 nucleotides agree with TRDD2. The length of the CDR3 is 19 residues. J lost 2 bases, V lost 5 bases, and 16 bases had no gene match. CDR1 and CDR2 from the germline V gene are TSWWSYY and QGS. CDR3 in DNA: TGTGCTCTTGGGATCCCACTTCCTACTTGGGGATTCTTGACAGCACAACTCTTCTTT. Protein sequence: CALGIPLPTWGFLTAQLFF.

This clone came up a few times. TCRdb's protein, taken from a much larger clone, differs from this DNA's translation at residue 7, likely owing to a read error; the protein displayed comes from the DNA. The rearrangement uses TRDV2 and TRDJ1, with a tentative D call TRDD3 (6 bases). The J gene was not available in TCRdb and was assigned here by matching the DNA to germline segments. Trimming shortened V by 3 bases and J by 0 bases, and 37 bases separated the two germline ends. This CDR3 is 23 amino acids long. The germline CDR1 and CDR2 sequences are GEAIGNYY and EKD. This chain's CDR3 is CACDFLTLSQKGIPRRYTDKLIF. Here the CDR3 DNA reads TGTGCCTGTGACTTCCTCACACTTTCCCAGAAGGGGATTCCTCGGCGTTACACCGATAAACTCATCTTT.

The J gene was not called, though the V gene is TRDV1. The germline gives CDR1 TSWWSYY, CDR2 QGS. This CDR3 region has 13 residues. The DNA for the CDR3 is TGTGCTCTTGGGGATCCTACCCACTATAAACTCACCTTT. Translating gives CALGDPTHYKLTF.

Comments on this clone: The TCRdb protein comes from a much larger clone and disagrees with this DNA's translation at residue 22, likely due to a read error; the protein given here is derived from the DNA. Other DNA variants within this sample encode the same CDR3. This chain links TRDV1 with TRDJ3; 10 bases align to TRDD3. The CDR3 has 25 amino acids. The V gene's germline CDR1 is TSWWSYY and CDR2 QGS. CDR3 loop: CALGEFPLRSDLLGDSSWDTRKMFF. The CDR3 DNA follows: TGTGCTCTTGGGGAATTCCCACTACGGTCAGATTTACTGGGGGATTCCTCCTGGGACACCCGAAAGATGTTTTTC.

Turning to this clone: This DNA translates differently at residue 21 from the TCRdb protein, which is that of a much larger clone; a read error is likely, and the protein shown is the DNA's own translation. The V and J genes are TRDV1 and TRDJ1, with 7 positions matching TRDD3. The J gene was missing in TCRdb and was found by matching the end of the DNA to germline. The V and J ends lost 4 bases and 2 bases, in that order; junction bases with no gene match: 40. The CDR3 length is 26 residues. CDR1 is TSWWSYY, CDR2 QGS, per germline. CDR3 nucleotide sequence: TGTGCTCTTGGGGTCTACTACCCTGAGTTCCCAACGAGGAGGTACTGGGGCCCACCGCCTACCGATAAACTCATCTTT. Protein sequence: CALGVYYPEFPTRRYWGPPPTDKLIF.

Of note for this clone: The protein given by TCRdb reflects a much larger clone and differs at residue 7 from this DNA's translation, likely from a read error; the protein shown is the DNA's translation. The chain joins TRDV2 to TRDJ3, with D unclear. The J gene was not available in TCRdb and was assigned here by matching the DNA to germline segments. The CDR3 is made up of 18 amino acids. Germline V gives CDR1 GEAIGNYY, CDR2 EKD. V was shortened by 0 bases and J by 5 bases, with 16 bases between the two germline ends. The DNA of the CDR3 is TGTGCCTGTGACACCGTCGCGCCAGGGGCCAGGGACACCCGACAGATGTTTTTC. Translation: CACDTVAPGARDTRQMFF.

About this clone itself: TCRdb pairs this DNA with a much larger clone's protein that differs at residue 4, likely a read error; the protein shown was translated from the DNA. The CDR3 sequence: CALEEEGAFPILGDRSDKLIF. CDR3 coding DNA: TGTGCTCTTGAGGAGGAAGGGGCCTTCCCAATACTGGGGGATAGATCGGATAAACTCATCTTT. The chain employs TRDV1 and TRDJ1; 11 nucleotides match TRDD3. TCRdb records no J gene; here it was assigned by comparing the DNA to germline. The V gene's germline CDR1 is TSWWSYY and CDR2 QGS. Losses at the gene ends were 7 bases for V and 5 bases for J; bases not matched to a gene: 27. This CDR3 has 21 amino acids.

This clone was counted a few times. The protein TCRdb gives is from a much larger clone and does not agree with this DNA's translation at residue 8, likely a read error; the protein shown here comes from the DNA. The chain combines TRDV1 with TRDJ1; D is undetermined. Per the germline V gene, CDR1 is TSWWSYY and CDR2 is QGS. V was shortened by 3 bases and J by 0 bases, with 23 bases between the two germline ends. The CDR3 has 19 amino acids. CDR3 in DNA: TGTGCTCTTGGGGATCTCTCGCCATTCCCATCCCCGTACACCGATAAACTCATCTTT. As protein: CALGDLSPFPSPYTDKLIF.

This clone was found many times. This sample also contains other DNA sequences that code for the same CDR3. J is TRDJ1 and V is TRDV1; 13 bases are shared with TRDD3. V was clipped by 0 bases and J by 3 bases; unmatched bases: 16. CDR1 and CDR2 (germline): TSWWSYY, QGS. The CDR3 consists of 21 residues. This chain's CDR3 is CALGELKGYWGIRNRADKLIF. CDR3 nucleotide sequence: TGTGCTCTTGGGGAACTCAAAGGGTACTGGGGGATACGAAATAGAGCCGATAAACTCATCTTT.

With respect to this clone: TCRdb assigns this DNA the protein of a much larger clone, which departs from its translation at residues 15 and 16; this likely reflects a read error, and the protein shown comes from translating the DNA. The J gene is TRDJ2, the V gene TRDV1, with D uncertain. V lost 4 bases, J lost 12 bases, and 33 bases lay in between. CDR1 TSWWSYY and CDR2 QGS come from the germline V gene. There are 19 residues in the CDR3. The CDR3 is CALGGLRASTLTLTEKLFF. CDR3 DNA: TGTGCTCTTGGGGGGCTACGAGCCAGCACCCTAACCCTGACAGAAAAACTCTTCTTT.

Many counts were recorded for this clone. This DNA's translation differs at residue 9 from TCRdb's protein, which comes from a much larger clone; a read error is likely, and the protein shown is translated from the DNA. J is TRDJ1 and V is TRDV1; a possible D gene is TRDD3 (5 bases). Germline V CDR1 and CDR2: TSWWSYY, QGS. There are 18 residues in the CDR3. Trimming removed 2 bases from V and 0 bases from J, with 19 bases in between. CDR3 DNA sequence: TGTGCTCTTGGGGAAACAAAGGGATCCGTTCTTGACACCGATAAACTCATCTTT. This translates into CALGETKGSVLDTDKLIF.

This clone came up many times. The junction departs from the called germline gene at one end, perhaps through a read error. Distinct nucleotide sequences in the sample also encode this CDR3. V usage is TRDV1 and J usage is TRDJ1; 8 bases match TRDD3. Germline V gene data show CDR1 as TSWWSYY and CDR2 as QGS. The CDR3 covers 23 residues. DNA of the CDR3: TGTGCTCTTGGGGAACCATCCACAGGCCTTCCCCTACTGGGGGGCCTTTACACCGACAAACTCATCTTT. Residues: CALGEPSTGLPLLGGLYTDKLIF.

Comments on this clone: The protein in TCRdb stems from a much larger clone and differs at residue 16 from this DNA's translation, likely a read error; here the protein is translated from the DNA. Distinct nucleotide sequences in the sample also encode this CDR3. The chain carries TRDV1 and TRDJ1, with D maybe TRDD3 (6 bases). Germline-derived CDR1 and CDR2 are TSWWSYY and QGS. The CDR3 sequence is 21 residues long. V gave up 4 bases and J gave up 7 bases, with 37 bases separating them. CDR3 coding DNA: TGTGCTCTTGGGGCGCGTTCCCCTGTTTGGGGCAGGGAACTGGGCGAGCTTAAACTCATCTTT. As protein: CALGARSPVWGRELGELKLIF.

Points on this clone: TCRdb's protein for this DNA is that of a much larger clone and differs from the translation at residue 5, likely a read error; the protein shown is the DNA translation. CDR3 sequence: CALGKNSCGLLLWGIQKLIF. CDR3 bases: TGTGCTCTTGGGAAAAATTCCTGCGGCCTTCTCCTGTGGGGGATACAGAAACTCATCTTT. This chain connects TRDV1 to TRDJ1; 10 nucleotides agree with TRDD3. TCRdb leaves out the J gene; it was filled in here by matching the DNA to germline. V was pared by 5 bases and J by 8 bases, with 26 bases of the junction left unmatched. From germline, CDR1 is TSWWSYY and CDR2 QGS. The CDR3 loop spans 20 amino acids.

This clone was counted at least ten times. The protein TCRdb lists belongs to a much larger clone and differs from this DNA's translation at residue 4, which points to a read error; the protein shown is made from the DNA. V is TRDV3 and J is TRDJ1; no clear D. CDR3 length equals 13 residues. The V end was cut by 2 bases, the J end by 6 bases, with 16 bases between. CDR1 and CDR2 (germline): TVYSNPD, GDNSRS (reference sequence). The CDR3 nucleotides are TGTGCCTTTTTCGGCCTTTCCGCGAATAAACTCATCTTT. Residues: CAFFGLSANKLIF.

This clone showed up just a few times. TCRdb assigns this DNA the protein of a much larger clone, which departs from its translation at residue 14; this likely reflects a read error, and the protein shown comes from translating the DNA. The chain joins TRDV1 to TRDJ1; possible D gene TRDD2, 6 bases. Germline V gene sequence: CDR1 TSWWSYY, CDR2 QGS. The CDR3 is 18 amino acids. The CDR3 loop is CALGEISFLEGYTGKLIF. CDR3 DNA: TGTGCTCTTGGGGAAATCTCGTTCCTAGAGGGGTACACCGGTAAACTCATCTTT.

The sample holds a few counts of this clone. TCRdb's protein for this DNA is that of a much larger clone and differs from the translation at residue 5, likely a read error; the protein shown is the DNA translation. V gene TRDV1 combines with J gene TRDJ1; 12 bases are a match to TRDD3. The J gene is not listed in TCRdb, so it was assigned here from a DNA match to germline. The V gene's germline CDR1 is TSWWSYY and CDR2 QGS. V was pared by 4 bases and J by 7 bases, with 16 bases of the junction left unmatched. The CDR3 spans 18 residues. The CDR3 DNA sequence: TGTGCTCTTGGGGGCGCCAAGGGGATCTGGGGGATACGAAGTAAACTCATCTTT. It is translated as CALGGAKGIWGIRSKLIF.

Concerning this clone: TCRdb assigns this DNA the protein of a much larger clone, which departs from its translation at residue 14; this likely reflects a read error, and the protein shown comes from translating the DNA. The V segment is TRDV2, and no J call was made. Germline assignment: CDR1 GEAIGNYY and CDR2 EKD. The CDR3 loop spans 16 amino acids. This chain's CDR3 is CACDALYTLYTDKHIF. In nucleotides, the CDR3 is TGTGCCTGTGACGCTCTATATACCTTGTACACCGATAAACACATCTTT.

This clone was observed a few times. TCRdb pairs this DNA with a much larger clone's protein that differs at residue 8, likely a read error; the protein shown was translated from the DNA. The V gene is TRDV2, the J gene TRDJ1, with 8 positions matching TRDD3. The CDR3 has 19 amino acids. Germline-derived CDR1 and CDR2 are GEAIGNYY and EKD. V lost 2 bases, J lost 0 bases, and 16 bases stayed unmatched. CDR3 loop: CACDILDAGGPENTDKLIF. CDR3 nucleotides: TGTGCCTGTGACATTCTAGATGCTGGGGGACCTGAGAACACCGATAAACTCATCTTT.

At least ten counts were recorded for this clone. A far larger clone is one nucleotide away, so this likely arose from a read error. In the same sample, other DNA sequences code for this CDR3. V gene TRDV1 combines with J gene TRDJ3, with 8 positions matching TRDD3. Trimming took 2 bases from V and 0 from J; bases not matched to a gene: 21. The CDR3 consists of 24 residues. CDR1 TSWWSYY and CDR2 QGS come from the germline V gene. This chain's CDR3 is CALGERPYLPTGGYFSWDTRQMFF. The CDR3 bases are TGTGCTCTTGGGGAAAGGCCCTACCTTCCAACTGGGGGGTACTTCTCCTGGGACACCCGACAGATGTTTTTC.

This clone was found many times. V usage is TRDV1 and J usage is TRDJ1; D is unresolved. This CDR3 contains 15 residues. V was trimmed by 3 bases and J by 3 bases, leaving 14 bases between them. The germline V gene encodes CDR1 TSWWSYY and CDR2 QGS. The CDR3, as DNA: TGTGCTCTTGGGGATACAGTCCCAAGGGCCGATAAACTCATCTTT. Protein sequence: CALGDTVPRADKLIF.

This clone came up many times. DNA of the CDR3: TGTGCTCTTGGGAGTTTTCGGGATAATAAAGCCGATAAACTCATCTTT. It specifies CALGSFRDNKADKLIF. The rearrangement uses TRDV1 and TRDJ1, with TRDD3 as a possible D gene (6 bases). In germline, CDR1 is TSWWSYY, CDR2 QGS. This CDR3 contains 16 residues. V was shortened by 5 bases and J by 3 bases, with 19 bases between the two germline ends.

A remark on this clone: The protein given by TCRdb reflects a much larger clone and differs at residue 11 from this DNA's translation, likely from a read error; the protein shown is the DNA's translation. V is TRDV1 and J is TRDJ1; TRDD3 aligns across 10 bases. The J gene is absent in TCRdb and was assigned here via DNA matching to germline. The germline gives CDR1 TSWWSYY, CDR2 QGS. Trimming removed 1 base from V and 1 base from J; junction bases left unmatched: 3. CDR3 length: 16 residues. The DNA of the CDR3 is TGTGCTCTTGGGGAACCGACTGGGGGATTCACCGATAAACTCATCTTT. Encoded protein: CALGEPTGGFTDKLIF.

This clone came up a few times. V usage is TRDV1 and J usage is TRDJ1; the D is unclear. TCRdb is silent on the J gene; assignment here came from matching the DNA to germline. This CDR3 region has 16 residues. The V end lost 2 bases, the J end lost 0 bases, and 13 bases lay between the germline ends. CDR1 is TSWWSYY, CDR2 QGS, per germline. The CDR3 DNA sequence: TGTGCTCTTGGGGAATCCTTAGGGTTTAACACCGATAAACTCATCTTT. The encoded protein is CALGESLGFNTDKLIF.

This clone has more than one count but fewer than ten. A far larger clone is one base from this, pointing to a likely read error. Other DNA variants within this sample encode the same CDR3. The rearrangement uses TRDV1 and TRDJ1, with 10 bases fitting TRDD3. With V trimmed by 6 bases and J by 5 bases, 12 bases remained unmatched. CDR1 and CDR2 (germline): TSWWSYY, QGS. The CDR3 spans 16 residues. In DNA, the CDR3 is TGTGCTCTTGGACCGAGGACGTTGGGGGATACAGATAAACTCATCTTT. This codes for CALGPRTLGDTDKLIF.

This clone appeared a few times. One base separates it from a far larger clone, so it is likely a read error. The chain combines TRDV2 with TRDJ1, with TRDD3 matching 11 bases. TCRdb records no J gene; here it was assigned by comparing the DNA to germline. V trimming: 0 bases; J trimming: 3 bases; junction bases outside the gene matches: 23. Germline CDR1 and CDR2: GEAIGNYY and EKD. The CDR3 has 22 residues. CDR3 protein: CACDTVRTGGYLNVRPPDKLIF. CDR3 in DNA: TGTGCCTGTGACACCGTCAGAACTGGGGGATATCTCAATGTAAGACCCCCCGATAAACTCATCTTT.

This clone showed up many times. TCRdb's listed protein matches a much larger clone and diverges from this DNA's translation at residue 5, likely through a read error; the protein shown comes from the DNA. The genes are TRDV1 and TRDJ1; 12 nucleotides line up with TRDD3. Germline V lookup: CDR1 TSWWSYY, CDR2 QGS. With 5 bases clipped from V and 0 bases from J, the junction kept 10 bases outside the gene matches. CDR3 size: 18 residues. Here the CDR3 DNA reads TGTGCTCTTGGGAACGGCTCCTGGGGGATACGAGACACCGATAAACTCATCTTT. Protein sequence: CALGNGSWGIRDTDKLIF.

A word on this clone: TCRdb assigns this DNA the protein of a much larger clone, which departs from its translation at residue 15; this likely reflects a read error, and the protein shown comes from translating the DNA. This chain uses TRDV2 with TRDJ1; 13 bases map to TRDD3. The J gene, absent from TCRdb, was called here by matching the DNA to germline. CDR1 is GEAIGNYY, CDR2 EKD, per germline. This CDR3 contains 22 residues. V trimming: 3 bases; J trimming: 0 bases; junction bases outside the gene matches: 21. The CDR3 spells CACDPPLKISTGGYEDTDKLIF. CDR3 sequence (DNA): TGTGCCTGTGACCCCCCCCTAAAAATCTCAACTGGGGGATACGAGGACACCGATAAACTCATCTTT.

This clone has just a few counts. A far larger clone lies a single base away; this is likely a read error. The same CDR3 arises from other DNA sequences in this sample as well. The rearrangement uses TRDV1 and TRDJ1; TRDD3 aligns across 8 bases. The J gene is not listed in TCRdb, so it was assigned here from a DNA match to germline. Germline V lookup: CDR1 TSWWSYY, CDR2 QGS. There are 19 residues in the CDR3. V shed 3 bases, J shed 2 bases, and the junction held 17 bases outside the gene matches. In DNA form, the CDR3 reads TGTGCTCTTGGGGACTCTACGGCTGGGGGACCTTTCACAACCGATAAACTCATCTTT. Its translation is CALGDSTAGGPFTTDKLIF.

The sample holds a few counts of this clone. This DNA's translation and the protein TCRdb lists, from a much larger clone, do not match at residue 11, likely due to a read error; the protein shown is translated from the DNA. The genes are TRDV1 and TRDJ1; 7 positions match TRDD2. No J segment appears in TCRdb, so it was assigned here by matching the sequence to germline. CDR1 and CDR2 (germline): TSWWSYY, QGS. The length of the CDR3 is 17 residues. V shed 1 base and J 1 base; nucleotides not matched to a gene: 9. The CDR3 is CALGEPFLYTSTDKLIF. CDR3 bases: TGTGCTCTTGGGGAACCCTTCCTCTACACTAGCACCGATAAACTCATCTTT.

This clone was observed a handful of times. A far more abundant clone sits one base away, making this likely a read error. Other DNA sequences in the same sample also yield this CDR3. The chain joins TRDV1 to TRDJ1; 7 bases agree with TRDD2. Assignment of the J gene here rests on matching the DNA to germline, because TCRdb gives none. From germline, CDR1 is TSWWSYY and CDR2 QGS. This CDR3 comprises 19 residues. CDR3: CALGEDPPLPQLSTWQLIF. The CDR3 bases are TGTGCCCTTGGGGAAGATCCGCCCCTTCCTCAGTTGTCCACCTGGCAACTCATCTTT.

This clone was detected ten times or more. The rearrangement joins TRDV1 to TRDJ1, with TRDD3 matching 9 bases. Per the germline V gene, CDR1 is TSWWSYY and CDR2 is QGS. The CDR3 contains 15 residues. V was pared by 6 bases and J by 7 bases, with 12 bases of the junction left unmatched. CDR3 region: CALGPFHRGIPKLIF. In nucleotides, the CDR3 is TGTGCTCTTGGCCCATTTCACAGGGGGATACCTAAACTCATCTTT.